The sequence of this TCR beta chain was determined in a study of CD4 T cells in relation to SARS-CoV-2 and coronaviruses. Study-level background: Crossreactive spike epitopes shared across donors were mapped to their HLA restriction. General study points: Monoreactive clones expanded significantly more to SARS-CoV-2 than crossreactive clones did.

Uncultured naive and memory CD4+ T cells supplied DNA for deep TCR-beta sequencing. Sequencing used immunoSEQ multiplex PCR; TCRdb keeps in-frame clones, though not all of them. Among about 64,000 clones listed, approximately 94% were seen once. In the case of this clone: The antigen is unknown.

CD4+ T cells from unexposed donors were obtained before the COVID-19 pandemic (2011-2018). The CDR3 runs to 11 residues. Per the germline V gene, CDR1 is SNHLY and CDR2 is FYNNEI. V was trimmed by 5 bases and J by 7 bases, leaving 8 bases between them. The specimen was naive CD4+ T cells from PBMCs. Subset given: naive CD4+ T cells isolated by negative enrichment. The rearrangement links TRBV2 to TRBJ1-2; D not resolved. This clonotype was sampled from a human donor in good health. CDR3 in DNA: TGTGCCAGCAGTCCCCGAAGTGGCTACACCTTC. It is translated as CASSPRSGYTF. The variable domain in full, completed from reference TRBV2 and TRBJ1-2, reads EPEVTQTPSHQVTQMGQEVILRCVPISNHLYFYWYRQILGQKVEFLVSFYNNEISEKSEIFDDQFSVERPDGSNFTLKIRSTKLEDSAMYFCASSPRSGYTFGSGTRLTVV.